These 26 T cell receptor beta chains were sequenced from one sample in a study of OX40 agonist ivuxolimab in advanced cancers. The data were produced by immunoSEQ multiplex PCR, yet TCRdb's version contains in-frame clones alone and is incomplete. The sample carries roughly 23,000 clones, 77% recorded once. The specimen was CD4+ or CD8+ T cells sorted from blood, collected in a trial of the OX40 agonist ivuxolimab. These receptors were obtained from an adult with an advanced solid tumor such as melanoma, head and neck, liver or kidney cancer.

The CDR3 region is CASSLLITDTQYF. DNA for the CDR3: TGTGCCAGCAGTTTACTGATCACAGATACGCAGTATTTT. The chain links TRBV27 to TRBJ2-3; D gene unclear. From germline, CDR1 is MNHEY and CDR2 SMNVEV (reference sequence). V lost 2 bases to trimming and J lost 2 bases, with 5 bases between them. The CDR3 runs to 13 residues.

V usage is TRBV30 and J usage is TRBJ1-2, with TRBD1 matching 9 bases. The V and J ends lost 5 bases and 2 bases, in that order; junction bases with no gene match: 6. In germline, CDR1 is GTSNPN, CDR2 SVGIG (reference sequence). The CDR3 covers 14 residues. DNA of the CDR3: TGTGCCTGGCCCGGGACAGGGAAAAACTATGGCTACACCTTC. Its translation: CAWPGTGKNYGYTF.

The table lists this clone with a count of one. CDR3 DNA sequence: TGTGCCAGCAGCAATAGCGGGGCGAACTACGAGCAGTACTTC. Amino acids: CASSNSGANYEQYF. The genes are TRBV5-4 and TRBJ2-7; 8 positions match TRBD2. Germline lookup yields CDR1 SGHNT and CDR2 YYREEE (reference sequence). V shed 4 bases and J 3 bases; nucleotides not matched to a gene: 6. The CDR3 contains 14 residues. Based on the CDR3 plus reference TRBV5-4 and TRBJ2-7, the full variable domain is ETGVTQSPTHLIKTRGQQVTLRCSSQSGHNTVSWYQQALGQGPQFIFQYYREEENGRGNFPPRFSGLQFPNYSSELNVNALELDDSALYLCASSNSGANYEQYFGPGTRLTVT.

The rearrangement uses TRBV4-1 and TRBJ2-4; D remains unclear. This CDR3 region has 12 residues. The V end was cut by 1 base, the J end by 7 bases, with 5 bases between. The germline gives CDR1 MGHRA, CDR2 YSYEKL. The CDR3 nucleotides read TGCGCCAGCAGCCAAGCCGGGAACATTCAGTACTTC. It codes for CASSQAGNIQYF.

The V call is TRBV2, the J call TRBJ2-1, with D unresolved. The CDR3 contains 11 residues. Germline V lookup: CDR1 SNHLY, CDR2 FYNNEI. V lost 5 bases, J lost 10 bases, and 9 bases lay in between. The CDR3 sequence: CASSYAPEQFF. The CDR3 nucleotides read TGTGCCAGCAGTTATGCACCGGAGCAGTTCTTC.

The chain links TRBV5-6 to TRBJ2-1, with 10 bases matching TRBD1. Losses at the gene ends were 4 bases for V and 9 bases for J; bases not matched to a gene: 4. CDR1 is SGHDT, CDR2 YYEEEE, per germline. CDR3 length equals 13 residues. CDR3 DNA sequence: TGTGCCAGCAGCCCGGACAGGGGGGTTGAGCAGTTCTTC. This sequence encodes CASSPDRGVEQFF.

This sequence joins TRBV29-1 and TRBJ2-1; no firm D call. The CDR3 extends over 13 amino acids. V was trimmed by 2 bases and J by 4 bases, leaving 9 bases between them. Per germline, CDR1 SQVTM and CDR2 ANQGSEA. The CDR3 loop reads CSVERETYNEQFF. In nucleotides, the CDR3 is TGCAGCGTTGAAAGGGAAACGTACAATGAGCAGTTCTTC.

The chain recombines TRBV6-1 with TRBJ1-2, with D perhaps TRBD1 (6 bases). The CDR3 runs to 14 residues. The germline CDR1 and CDR2 sequences are MNHNS and SASEGT. The ends were cut back, 5 bases at V and 0 bases at J, with 10 bases in the middle. The CDR3 DNA sequence: TGTGCCAGCAGTTGGACAGAAACTAACTATGGCTACACCTTC. This sequence encodes CASSWTETNYGYTF.

The V call is TRBV11-2, the J call TRBJ1-2; TRBD1 is a possible D gene (5 bases). CDR3 size: 13 residues. The germline gives CDR1 SGHAT, CDR2 FQNNGV. V lost 5 bases and J 3 bases, leaving 10 bases between the germline ends. CDR3 DNA: TGTGCCAGCAGCAACCGGGGGGACTATGGCTACACCTTC. Translation gives CASSNRGDYGYTF.

This clone is labeled medium-sized. The sample has other DNA sequences that encode this CDR3 too. The J gene is TRBJ2-7, the V gene TRBV7-9; D is unclear. In germline, CDR1 is SEHNR, CDR2 FQNEAQ (reference sequence). Trimming stripped 1 base from V and 2 bases from J, with 6 bases between. The CDR3 spans 13 residues. DNA of the CDR3: TGTGCCAGCAGCTTAGGCGTTACCTACGAGCAGTACTTC. It is translated as CASSLGVTYEQYF.

The rearrangement joins TRBV27 to TRBJ2-7; 8 bases match TRBD1. J lost 2 bases, V lost 5 bases, and 8 bases had no gene match. The CDR3 is made up of 15 amino acids. Germline lookup yields CDR1 MNHEY and CDR2 SMNVEV (reference sequence). The CDR3 sequence: CASSALPDRAYEQYF. The CDR3 DNA follows: TGTGCCAGCAGTGCACTCCCGGACAGGGCCTACGAGCAGTACTTC.

The chain joins TRBV2 to TRBJ2-3; D remains ambiguous. Germline V lookup: CDR1 SNHLY, CDR2 FYNNEI. With 11 bases removed from V and 1 base from J, the gap between germline ends came to 16 bases. CDR3 size: 14 residues. The CDR3 loop reads CASSGPSRTDTQYF. CDR3 sequence (DNA): TGTGCCTCCAGTGGTCCAAGCCGCACAGATACGCAGTATTTT.

The chain has TRBV6-6 and TRBJ1-2; TRBD1 matches at 7 bases. CDR3 length: 12 amino acids. With V trimmed by 6 bases and J by 7 bases, 5 bases remained unmatched. The germline CDR1 and CDR2 sequences are MNHNY and SVGAGI (reference sequence). CDR3 amino acids: CASSLRGSGYTF. The CDR3 DNA sequence: TGTGCCAGCAGCCTCAGGGGGTCTGGCTACACCTTC.

The chain couples TRBV29-1 to TRBJ2-3, with TRBD1 matching over 7 bases. The CDR3 sequence is 13 residues long. V shed 6 bases, J shed 4 bases, and the junction held 7 bases outside the gene matches. Germline V lookup: CDR1 SQVTM, CDR2 ANQGSEA. This CDR3 reads CSVKGASSDTQYF. The DNA of the CDR3 is TGCAGCGTAAAGGGGGCAAGCTCAGATACGCAGTATTTT.

J is TRBJ1-3 and V is TRBV6-5; D is undetermined. Germline V gives CDR1 MNHEY, CDR2 SVGAGI. V dropped 5 bases and J dropped 3 bases, with 2 bases sitting between them. The CDR3 loop spans 11 amino acids. This CDR3 reads CASSLGNTIYF. For the CDR3, the DNA is TGTGCCAGCAGTCTTGGAAACACCATATATTTT.

This clone was observed once. The DNA for the CDR3 is TGTGCCAGCAGTGAATCTGGCAATTCTGGAAACACCATATATTTT. Protein: CASSESGNSGNTIYF. The chain recombines TRBV6-4 with TRBJ1-3; no definite D call. The CDR3 spans 15 residues. Trimming shortened V by 3 bases and J by 1 base, and 10 bases separated the two germline ends. Germline CDR1 MRHNA, CDR2 SNTAGT.

In this sample, this clone is medium-sized. V gene TRBV6-1 combines with J gene TRBJ2-7, with D hard to call. V lost 4 bases, J lost 4 bases, and 11 bases lay in between. This CDR3 spans 13 amino acids. Germline V CDR1 and CDR2: MNHNS, SASEGT. CDR3 in amino acids: CASSASPGYEQYF. The CDR3 DNA reads TGTGCCAGCAGTGCCTCCCCCGGGTACGAGCAGTACTTC.

This clone was seen a few times. J is TRBJ1-4 and V is TRBV7-6; D gene unclear. Trimming stripped 5 bases from V and 7 bases from J, with 20 bases between. CDR3 size: 16 residues. Germline V lookup: CDR1 SGHVS, CDR2 FNYEAQ. DNA of the CDR3: TGTGCCAGCAGCGTAGGAGACCGACAAGGAGGTGAAAAACTGTTTTTT. It specifies CASSVGDRQGGEKLFF.

A single count supports this clone. The chain couples TRBV10-1 to TRBJ2-3, with a weak D call TRBD1 (5 bases). The CDR3 sequence is 16 residues long. V was pared by 0 bases and J by 2 bases, with 12 bases between. The germline V gene has CDR1 WNHNN and CDR2 SYGVQD (reference sequence). The CDR3: CASSESGHSLTDTQYF. CDR3 nucleotide sequence: TGCGCCAGCAGTGAGTCAGGACATTCCCTCACAGATACGCAGTATTTT.

This chain links TRBV18 with TRBJ2-5; D not resolved. V lost 6 bases to trimming and J lost 5 bases, with 25 bases between them. CDR3 length: 17 residues. CDR1 is KGHSH and CDR2 is LQKENI in the germline V gene. CDR3 coding DNA: TGTGCCAGCTCTGAAGTTATGCGGATCACCGTCGACGAGACCCAGTACTTC. Its protein product is CASSEVMRITVDETQYF. The whole variable domain, filled in from reference TRBV18 and TRBJ2-5, reads NAGVMQNPRHLVRRRGQEARLRCSPMKGHSHVYWYRQLPEEGLKFMVYLQKENIIDESGMPKERFSAEFPKEGPSILRIQQVVRGDSAAYFCASSEVMRITVDETQYFGPGTRLLVL.

This clone appeared a single time. The chain combines TRBV7-2 with TRBJ2-7; possibly TRBD1 for D (6 bases). The CDR3 totals 14 residues. The germline V gene encodes CDR1 SGHTA and CDR2 FQGNSA. V shed 4 bases and J shed 2 bases, with 12 bases lying between them. CDR3 residues: CASSSGQGAYEQYF. DNA for the CDR3: TGTGCCAGCAGCTCGGGACAAGGGGCCTACGAGCAGTACTTC.

The chain employs TRBV2 and TRBJ1-6; 8 bases are shared with TRBD1. V was clipped by 10 bases and J by 9 bases; unmatched bases: 11. The CDR3 runs to 14 residues. Germline V gives CDR1 SNHLY, CDR2 FYNNEI. For the CDR3, the DNA is TGTGCCACCCGATCAGGAGACAGGGGTTCACCCCTCCACTTT. Translating gives CATRSGDRGSPLHF.

This chain connects TRBV27 to TRBJ2-7; D is perhaps TRBD1 (6 bases). V was trimmed by 5 bases and J by 4 bases, leaving 15 bases between them. Germline V gene lookup returns CDR1 MNHEY and CDR2 SMNVEV (reference sequence). There are 14 residues in the CDR3. The chain's CDR3 is CASSPNQGWYEQYF. CDR3 DNA sequence: TGTGCCAGCAGTCCAAACCAGGGGTGGTACGAGCAGTACTTC.

The chain recombines TRBV2 with TRBJ2-7; D is uncertain. The CDR3 has 14 amino acids. V shed 5 bases and J shed 0 bases, with 11 bases lying between them. Germline V gene data show CDR1 as SNHLY and CDR2 as FYNNEI. The CDR3 bases are TGTGCCAGCAGTTTTATCGACGGCTCCTACGAGCAGTACTTC. It codes for CASSFIDGSYEQYF.

The chain uses TRBV27 and TRBJ1-2; the match to TRBD1 covers 7 bases. Germline V gene sequence: CDR1 MNHEY, CDR2 SMNVEV (reference sequence). With 0 bases clipped from V and 7 bases from J, the junction kept 5 bases outside the gene matches. CDR3 length equals 14 residues. The CDR3 DNA sequence: TGTGCCAGCAGTTTATCGGACCCAGGGGGTGGCTACACCTTC. Protein sequence: CASSLSDPGGGYTF.

In its sample, this clone was seen a few times. The rearrangement uses TRBV11-2 and TRBJ1-2; D gene unclear. This CDR3 is built from 13 residues. Germline values: CDR1 SGHAT, CDR2 FQNNGV. Trimming removed 5 bases from V and 3 bases from J, with 10 bases in between. CDR3: CASSVPTDYGYTF. The CDR3 bases are TGTGCCAGCAGCGTCCCGACGGACTATGGCTACACCTTC.